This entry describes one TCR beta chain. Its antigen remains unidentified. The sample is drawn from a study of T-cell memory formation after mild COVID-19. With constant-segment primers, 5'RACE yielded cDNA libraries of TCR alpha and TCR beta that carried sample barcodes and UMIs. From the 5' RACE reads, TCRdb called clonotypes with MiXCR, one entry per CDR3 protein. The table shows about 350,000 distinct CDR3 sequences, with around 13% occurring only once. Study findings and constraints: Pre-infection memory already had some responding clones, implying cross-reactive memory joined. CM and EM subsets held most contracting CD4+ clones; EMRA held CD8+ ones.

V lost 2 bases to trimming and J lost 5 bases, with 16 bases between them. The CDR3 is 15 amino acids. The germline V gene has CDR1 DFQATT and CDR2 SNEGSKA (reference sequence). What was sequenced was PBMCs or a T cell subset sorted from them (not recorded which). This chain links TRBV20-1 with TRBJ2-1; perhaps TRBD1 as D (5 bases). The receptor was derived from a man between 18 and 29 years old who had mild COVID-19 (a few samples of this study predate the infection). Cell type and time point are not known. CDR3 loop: CSARQGRAVDNEQFF. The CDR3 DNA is TGCAGTGCTAGACAGGGTAGGGCCGTGGACAATGAGCAGTTCTTC.